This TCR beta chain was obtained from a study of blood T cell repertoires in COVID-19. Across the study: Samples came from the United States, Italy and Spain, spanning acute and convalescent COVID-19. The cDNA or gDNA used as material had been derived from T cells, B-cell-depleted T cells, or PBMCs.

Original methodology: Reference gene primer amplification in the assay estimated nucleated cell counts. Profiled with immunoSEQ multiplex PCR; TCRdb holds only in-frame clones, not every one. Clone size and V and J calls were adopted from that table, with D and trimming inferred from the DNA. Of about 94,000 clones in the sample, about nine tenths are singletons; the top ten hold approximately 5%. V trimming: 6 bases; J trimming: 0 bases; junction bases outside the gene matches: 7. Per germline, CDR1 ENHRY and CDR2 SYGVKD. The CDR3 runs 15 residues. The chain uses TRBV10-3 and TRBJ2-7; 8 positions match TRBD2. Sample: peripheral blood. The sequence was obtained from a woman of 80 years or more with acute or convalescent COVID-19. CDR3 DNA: TGTGCCATCAGACGAAGCGGGGGTGACTCCTACGAGCAGTACTTC. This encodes CAIRRSGGDSYEQYF.